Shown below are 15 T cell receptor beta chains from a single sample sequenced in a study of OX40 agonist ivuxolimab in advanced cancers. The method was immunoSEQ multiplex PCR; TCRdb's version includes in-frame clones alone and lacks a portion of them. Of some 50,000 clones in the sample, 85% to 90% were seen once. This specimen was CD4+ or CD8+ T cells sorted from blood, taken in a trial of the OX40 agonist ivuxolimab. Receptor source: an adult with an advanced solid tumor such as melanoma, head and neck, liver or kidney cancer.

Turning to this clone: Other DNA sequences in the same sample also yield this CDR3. This CDR3 reads CASSFQGNSPLHF. CDR3 bases: TGTGCCAGCAGCTTCCAGGGCAATTCACCCCTCCACTTT. This sequence joins TRBV7-2 and TRBJ1-6; a possible D gene is TRBD1 (5 bases). The CDR3 extends over 13 amino acids. Germline CDR1 and CDR2: SGHTA and FQGNSA. Trimming took off 3 bases at V and 7 bases at J, with 7 bases between the two ends.

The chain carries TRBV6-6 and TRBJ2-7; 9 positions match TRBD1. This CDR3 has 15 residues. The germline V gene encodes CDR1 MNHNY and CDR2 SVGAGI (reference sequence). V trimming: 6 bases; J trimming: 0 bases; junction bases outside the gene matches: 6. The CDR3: CASSPGQGSSYEQYV. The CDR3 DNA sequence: TGTGCCAGCAGCCCCGGACAGGGGAGCTCCTACGAGCAGTACGTC.

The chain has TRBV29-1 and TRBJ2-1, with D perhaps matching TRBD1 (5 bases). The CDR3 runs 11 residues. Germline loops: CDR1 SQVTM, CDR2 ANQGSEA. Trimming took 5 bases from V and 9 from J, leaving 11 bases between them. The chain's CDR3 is CSVRGSGEQFF. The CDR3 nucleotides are TGCAGCGTTAGGGGTAGTGGTGAGCAGTTCTTC.

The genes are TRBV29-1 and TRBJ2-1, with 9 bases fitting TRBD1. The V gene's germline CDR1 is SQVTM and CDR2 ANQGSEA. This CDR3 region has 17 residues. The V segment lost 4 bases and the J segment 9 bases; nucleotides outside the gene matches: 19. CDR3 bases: TGCAGCGTTGGTGTGGCCGGTGGGGGACAGGGTATCCGTGAGCAGTTCTTC. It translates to CSVGVAGGGQGIREQFF.

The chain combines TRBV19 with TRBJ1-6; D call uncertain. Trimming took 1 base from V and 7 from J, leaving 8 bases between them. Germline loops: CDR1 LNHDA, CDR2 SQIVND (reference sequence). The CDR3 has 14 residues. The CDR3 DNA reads TGTGCCAGTAGTATAGGAGGGAGGAATTCACCCCTCCACTTT. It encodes CASSIGGRNSPLHF. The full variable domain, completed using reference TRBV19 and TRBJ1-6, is DGGITQSPKYLFRKEGQNVTLSCEQNLNHDAMYWYRQDPGQGLRLIYYSQIVNDFQKGDIAEGYSVSREKKESFPLTVTSAQKNPTAFYLCASSIGGRNSPLHFGNGTRLTVT.

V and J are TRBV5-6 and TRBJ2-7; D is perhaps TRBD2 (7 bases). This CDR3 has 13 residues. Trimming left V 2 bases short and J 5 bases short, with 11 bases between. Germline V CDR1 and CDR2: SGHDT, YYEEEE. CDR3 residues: CASSFGEGDEQYF. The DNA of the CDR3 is TGTGCCAGCAGCTTCGGGGAGGGGGACGAGCAGTACTTC.

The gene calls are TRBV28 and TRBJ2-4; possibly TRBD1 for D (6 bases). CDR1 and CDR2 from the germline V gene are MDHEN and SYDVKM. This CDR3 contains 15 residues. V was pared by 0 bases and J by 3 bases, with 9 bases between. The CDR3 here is CASSLWAGDKNIQYF. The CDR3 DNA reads TGTGCCAGCAGTTTATGGGCAGGGGACAAAAACATTCAGTACTTC.

CDR3 nucleotide sequence: TGCAGCGTTGGGGAACAGGGGGACATTCAGTACTTC. Its translation: CSVGEQGDIQYF. The V call is TRBV29-1, the J call TRBJ2-4, with 8 bases lining up with TRBD1. V shed 4 bases and J 8 bases; nucleotides not matched to a gene: 4. This CDR3 spans 12 amino acids. Looked up from germline, CDR1 is SQVTM and CDR2 is ANQGSEA.

CDR3 DNA: TGTGCCTGGAGCGACACTAACACGCGCCCCGCGGGCTACACCTTC. Translation gives CAWSDTNTRPAGYTF. The chain employs TRBV30 and TRBJ1-2, with no clear D. Trimming removed 3 bases at V and 8 bases at J, with 22 bases between. Germline CDR1 and CDR2: GTSNPN and SVGIG (reference sequence). The CDR3 length is 15 residues. Full variable domain (rest looked up from reference TRBV30 and TRBJ1-2): SQTIHQWPATLVQPVGSPLSLECTVEGTSNPNLYWYRQAAGRGLQLLFYSVGIGQISSEVPQNLSASRPQDRQFILSSKKLLLSDSGFYLCAWSDTNTRPAGYTFGSGTRLTVV.

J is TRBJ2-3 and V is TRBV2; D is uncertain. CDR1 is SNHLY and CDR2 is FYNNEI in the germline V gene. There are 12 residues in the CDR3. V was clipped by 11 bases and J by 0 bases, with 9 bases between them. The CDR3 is CAGSRSTDTQYF. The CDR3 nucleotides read TGTGCCGGCTCCAGGAGCACAGATACGCAGTATTTT.

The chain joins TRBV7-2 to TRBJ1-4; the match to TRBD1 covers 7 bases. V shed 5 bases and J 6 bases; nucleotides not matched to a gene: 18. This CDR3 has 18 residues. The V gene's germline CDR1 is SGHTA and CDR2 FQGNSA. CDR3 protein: CASSPYRSRGGADEKLFF. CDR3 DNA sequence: TGTGCCAGCAGCCCTTACCGATCACGAGGGGGCGCGGATGAAAAACTGTTTTTT. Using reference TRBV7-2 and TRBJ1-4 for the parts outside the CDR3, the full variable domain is GAGVSQSPSNKVTEKGKDVELRCDPISGHTALYWYRQSLGQGLEFLIYFQGNSAPDKSGLPSDRFSAERTGGSVSTLTIQRTQQEDSAVYLCASSPYRSRGGADEKLFFGSGTQLSVL.

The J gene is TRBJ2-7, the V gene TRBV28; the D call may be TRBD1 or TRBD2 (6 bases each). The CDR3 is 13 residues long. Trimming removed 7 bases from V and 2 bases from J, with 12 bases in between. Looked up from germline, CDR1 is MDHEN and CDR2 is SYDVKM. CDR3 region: CASKGGPTYEQYV. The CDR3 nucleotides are TGTGCCAGCAAGGGGGGACCAACCTACGAGCAGTACGTC.

The DNA for the CDR3 is TGTGCCAGCAGTTTGTCAGATACGCAGTATTTT. Translation: CASSLSDTQYF. The rearrangement links TRBV28 to TRBJ2-3; no definite D call. Germline V gene sequence: CDR1 MDHEN, CDR2 SYDVKM. V lost 3 bases, J lost 4 bases, and 2 bases lay in between. The CDR3 is 11 residues long.

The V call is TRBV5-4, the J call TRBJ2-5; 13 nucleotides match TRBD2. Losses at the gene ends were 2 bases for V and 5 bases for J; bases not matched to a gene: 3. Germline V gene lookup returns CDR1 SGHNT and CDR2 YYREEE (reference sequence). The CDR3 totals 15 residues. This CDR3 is CASSFGLAGAETQYF. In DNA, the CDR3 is TGTGCCAGCAGCTTCGGACTAGCGGGGGCGGAGACCCAGTACTTC.

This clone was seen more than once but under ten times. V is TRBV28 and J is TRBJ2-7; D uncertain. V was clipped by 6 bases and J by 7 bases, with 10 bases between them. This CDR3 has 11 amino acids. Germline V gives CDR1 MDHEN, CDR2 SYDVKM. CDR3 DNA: TGTGCCAGCAGCGGGCCGTGGGAGCAGTACTTC. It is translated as CASSGPWEQYF.